These T cell receptor beta chains were read from a single sample in a study of blood T cell repertoires in COVID-19. TCRdb keeps only in-frame clones here, not all; method: immunoSEQ multiplex PCR. The data hold about 110,000 clones, with about 85% observed a single time. Sequencing was performed on peripheral blood. These TCRs come from a human donor in a cohort sampled during active COVID-19. Both conserved end residues are part of each CDR3. A D gene is named only where the DNA matches it firmly. Only some rows state a clone size, as once, few, many or a class for expanded clones.

clone_size j_call v_call d_call cdr3_aa cdr3_nt
. TRBJ2-3 TRBV28 TRBD2 CASSPGASGRVGDTQYF TGTGCCAGCAGTCCCGGGGCTAGCGGGAGGGTGGGAGATACGCAGTATTTT
few TRBJ2-7 TRBV4-1 . CASSQRDTSYEQYF TGCGCCAGCAGCCAGAGAGACACCTCCTACGAGCAGTACTTC
. TRBJ2-1 TRBV24-1 . CATSDTSRGEQFF TGTGCCACCAGTGACACGTCGAGGGGGGAGCAGTTCTTC
. TRBJ2-7 TRBV11-1 TRBD1 CASSLPGGEQYF TGTGCCAGCAGCTTACCAGGGGGCGAGCAGTACTTC
. TRBJ1-2 TRBV2 . CASSDEGGYTF TGTGCCAGCAGTGATGAGGGTGGCTACACCTTC
. TRBJ2-3 TRBV5-1 . CASSLGRDTQYF TGCGCCAGCAGCTTGGGGCGGGATACGCAGTATTTT
. TRBJ2-5 TRBV19 . CASSISETQYF TGTGCCAGTAGTATCTCAGAGACCCAGTACTTC
few TRBJ1-5 TRBV3-1/TRBV3-2 TRBD1 CASSPQGNQPQHF TGTGCCAGCAGCCCACAGGGGAATCAGCCCCAGCATTTT
. TRBJ2-5 TRBV6-2/TRBV6-3 . CASSSGGETQYF TGTGCCAGCAGTTCCGGTGGAGAGACCCAGTACTTC
. TRBJ1-2 TRBV10-3 . CAISDSDYGYTF TGTGCCATCTCGGACAGCGACTATGGCTACACCTTC
. TRBJ2-1 TRBV27 TRBD2 CASSSRGLAGPNEQFF TGTGCCAGCAGTTCCCGCGGACTAGCGGGACCCAATGAGCAGTTCTTC
. TRBJ1-5 TRBV6-2/TRBV6-3 TRBD1 CASSFTGGQPQHF TGTGCCAGCAGTTTTACAGGGGGCCAGCCCCAGCATTTT
. TRBJ2-5 TRBV2 . CAAALTETQYF TGTGCCGCGGCCCTTACAGAGACCCAGTACTTC
once TRBJ2-7 TRBV4-1 TRBD2 CASSQDPSGGAYEQYF TGCGCCAGCAGCCAAGACCCTAGCGGGGGGGCCTACGAGCAGTACTTC
few TRBJ1-2 TRBV25-1 . CASSVDSWRGYTF TGTGCCAGCAGTGTAGACAGTTGGAGAGGCTACACCTTC
. TRBJ2-7 TRBV10-3 TRBD2 CAISAAPGGGLGEQYF TGTGCCATCAGTGCAGCCCCGGGGGGTGGGCTAGGCGAGCAGTACTTC
. TRBJ1-5 TRBV5-1 TRBD1 CASSLGDSNSNQPQHF TGCGCCAGCAGCTTGGGGGACAGTAATAGCAATCAGCCCCAGCATTTT
. TRBJ2-2 TRBV2 TRBD2 CASRWTSGEGELFF TGTGCCAGCAGATGGACTAGCGGGGAGGGGGAGCTGTTTTTT
. TRBJ2-7 TRBV10-3 . CAIRKDIGSYEQYF TGTGCCATCAGGAAGGACATCGGCTCCTACGAGCAGTACTTC
. TRBJ2-5 TRBV28 TRBD1 CASSLPGQAGRYQETQYF TGTGCCAGCAGTTTACCGGGACAGGCTGGGCGGTACCAAGAGACCCAGTACTTC
once TRBJ1-1 TRBV13 . CASSFAGTEAFF TGTGCCAGCAGCTTCGCGGGGACTGAAGCTTTCTTT
. TRBJ1-1 TRBV7-6 . CASSLITGRAEAFF TGTGCCAGCAGCTTAATAACAGGGAGGGCTGAAGCTTTCTTT
. TRBJ2-1 TRBV7-2 TRBD2 CASSQPLAGTYNEQFF TGTGCCAGCAGCCAACCGTTAGCGGGAACCTACAATGAGCAGTTCTTC
. TRBJ2-5 TRBV6-5 . CATRRGDRETQYF TGTGCCACCCGGCGCGGTGATCGAGAGACCCAGTACTTC
. TRBJ2-7 TRBV5-1 . CASSLGWGGEQYF TGCGCCAGCAGCTTGGGATGGGGCGGCGAGCAGTACTTC
. TRBJ1-2 TRBV2 TRBD1 CASSYSDRDSRGYTF TGTGCCAGCAGTTACAGTGACAGGGACTCTCGGGGCTACACCTTC
. TRBJ1-2 TRBV14 . CASSQAVNYGYTF TGTGCCAGCAGCCAGGCGGTTAACTATGGCTACACCTTC
few TRBJ2-2 TRBV27 . CASRDITGLAGELFF TGTGCCAGCAGGGATATTACAGGGTTAGCCGGGGAGCTGTTTTTT
. TRBJ2-1 TRBV7-2 . CASSTRSLAYEQFF TGTGCCAGCAGCACCCGTTCCCTAGCGTATGAGCAGTTCTTC
. TRBJ1-2 TRBV19 TRBD1 CASSIIESRTGKGGYTF TGTGCCAGTAGTATAATTGAGTCCCGGACAGGCAAAGGTGGCTACACCTTC
. TRBJ2-1 TRBV18 TRBD2 CASSPQGGPSNEQFF TGTGCCAGCTCACCACAGGGAGGGCCTTCCAATGAGCAGTTCTTC
once TRBJ1-1 TRBV2 . CASSEEREAFF TGTGCCAGCAGTGAAGAGAGGGAAGCTTTCTTT
once TRBJ2-1 TRBV7-2 TRBD1 CASSPRTGEGNEQFF TGTGCCAGCAGCCCTCGGACAGGGGAGGGAAATGAGCAGTTCTTC
. TRBJ2-5 TRBV7-2 TRBD2 CASSFSGTSGQETQYF TGTGCCAGCAGCTTTAGCGGGACTAGCGGGCAAGAGACCCAGTACTTC
few TRBJ1-2 TRBV7-9 . CASSHGGIGVGYTF TGTGCCAGCAGCCACGGGGGTATCGGGGTTGGCTACACCTTC
once TRBJ2-5 TRBV10-1 . CASSNTKKTLDRHQETQYF TGCGCCAGCAGTAATACCAAAAAAACTCTGGACAGACACCAAGAGACCCAGTACTTC
. TRBJ2-1 TRBV11-2 TRBD2 CASSPRLTSGGRDEQFF TGTGCCAGCAGCCCCCGCCTGACTAGCGGGGGTCGGGATGAGCAGTTCTTC
. TRBJ2-2 TRBV27 . CASSSGKFTGELFF TGTGCCAGCAGTTCCGGGAAGTTCACCGGGGAGCTGTTTTTT
. TRBJ1-1 TRBV11-2 TRBD1 CASSLNVMGRTGQAFF TGTGCCAGCAGCTTAAATGTGATGGGGCGGACAGGACAGGCTTTCTTT
once TRBJ2-1 TRBV4-1 . CASRHIRGEPANEQFF TGCGCCAGCAGGCATATAAGGGGCGAACCGGCCAATGAGCAGTTCTTC
few TRBJ2-2 TRBV24-1 TRBD1 CATSARDRGASGELFF TGTGCCACCAGTGCTCGTGACAGGGGAGCGTCCGGGGAGCTGTTTTTT
. TRBJ1-1 TRBV15 . CATSRDRRENTEAFF TGTGCCACCAGCAGAGATCGCCGGGAGAACACTGAAGCTTTCTTT
. TRBJ2-7 TRBV11-1 . CASSLAGSSYEQYF TGTGCCAGCAGCTTAGCAGGGAGTTCCTACGAGCAGTACTTC
. TRBJ2-3 TRBV29-1 . CSVTLAAPTDTQYF TGCAGCGTTACCCTAGCAGCCCCGACAGATACGCAGTATTTT
once TRBJ2-1 TRBV5-4 . CASSPDRDSYNEQFF TGTGCCAGCAGCCCAGACAGAGACTCCTACAATGAGCAGTTCTTC
few TRBJ1-1 TRBV10-3 . CAISDREETEAFF TGTGCCATCAGTGACAGGGAAGAGACTGAAGCTTTCTTT
. TRBJ2-1 TRBV5-1 . CASSLASSSYNEQFF TGCGCCAGCAGCTTGGCATCGAGCTCCTACAATGAGCAGTTCTTC
few TRBJ1-2 TRBV6-4 . CASSYEAAGHYGYTF TGTGCCAGCAGTTACGAAGCGGCGGGGCACTATGGCTACACCTTC
. TRBJ1-4 TRBV27 TRBD1 CASSGGSGQGNEKLFF TGTGCCAGCAGTGGGGGTTCGGGACAGGGGAATGAAAAACTGTTTTTT